This entry describes one TCR beta chain. Here immunoSEQ multiplex PCR was the method, and the copy in TCRdb shows in-frame clones only, minus some. The sample includes more than 9,000 clones, roughly 80% of them seen just once. This CDR3 has 14 amino acids. The V gene's germline CDR1 is SGHRS and CDR2 YFSETQ. Trimming left V 2 bases short and J 2 bases short, with 10 bases between. This record belongs to a study of chemoradiotherapy in HPV16-positive cancers. The rearrangement joins TRBV5-1 to TRBJ1-2; no clear D. Collection took place from a patient who underwent chemoradiotherapy. This sequence originates from a human donor with HPV-associated anogenital cancer. The CDR3: CASSFPGRNYGYTF. CDR3 coding DNA: TGCGCCAGCAGCTTTCCAGGTCGGAACTATGGCTACACCTTC. The whole variable domain, remainder taken from reference TRBV5-1 and TRBJ1-2, is KAGVTQTPRYLIKTRGQQVTLSCSPISGHRSVSWYQQTPGQGLQFLFEYFSETQRNKGNFPGRFSGRQFSNSRSEMNVSTLELGDSALYLCASSFPGRNYGYTFGSGTRLTVV.